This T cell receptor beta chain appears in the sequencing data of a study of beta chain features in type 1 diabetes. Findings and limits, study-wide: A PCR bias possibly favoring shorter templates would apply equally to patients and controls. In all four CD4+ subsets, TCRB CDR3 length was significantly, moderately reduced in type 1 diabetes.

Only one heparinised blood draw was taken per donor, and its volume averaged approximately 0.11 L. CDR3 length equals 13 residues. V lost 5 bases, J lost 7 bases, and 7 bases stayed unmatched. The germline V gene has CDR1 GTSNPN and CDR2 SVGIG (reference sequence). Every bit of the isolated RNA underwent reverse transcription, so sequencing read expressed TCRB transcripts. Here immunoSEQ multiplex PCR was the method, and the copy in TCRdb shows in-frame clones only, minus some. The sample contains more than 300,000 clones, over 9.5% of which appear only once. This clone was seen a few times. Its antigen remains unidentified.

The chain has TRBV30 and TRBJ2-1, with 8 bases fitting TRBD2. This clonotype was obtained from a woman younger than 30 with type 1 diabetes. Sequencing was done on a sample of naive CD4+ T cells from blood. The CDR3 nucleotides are TGTGCCTGGGAGCTAGCGGGTAGGAATGAGCAGTTCTTC. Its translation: CAWELAGRNEQFF.